The clone carrying this T cell receptor (beta chain) occurred a few times. Germline V CDR1 and CDR2: SGHDT, YYEEEE. This CDR3 contains 17 residues. V shed 4 bases and J 6 bases; nucleotides not matched to a gene: 13. The data were produced by immunoSEQ multiplex PCR, yet TCRdb's version contains in-frame clones alone and is incomplete. Here the sample spans nearly 80,000 clones, 84% being singletons. This entry belongs to a study of OX40 agonist ivuxolimab in advanced cancers. This TCR was recovered from an adult with an advanced solid tumor such as melanoma, head and neck, liver or kidney cancer. Sequenced here: CD4+ or CD8+ T cells sorted from blood, sampled in a trial of the OX40 agonist ivuxolimab. The J gene is TRBJ1-5, the V gene TRBV5-6, with 10 bases lining up with TRBD1. CDR3 DNA sequence: TGTGCCAGCAGCAGATATTCCCGGGACAGGGGTTTTCAGCCCCAGCATTTT. Its protein is CASSRYSRDRGFQPQHF.